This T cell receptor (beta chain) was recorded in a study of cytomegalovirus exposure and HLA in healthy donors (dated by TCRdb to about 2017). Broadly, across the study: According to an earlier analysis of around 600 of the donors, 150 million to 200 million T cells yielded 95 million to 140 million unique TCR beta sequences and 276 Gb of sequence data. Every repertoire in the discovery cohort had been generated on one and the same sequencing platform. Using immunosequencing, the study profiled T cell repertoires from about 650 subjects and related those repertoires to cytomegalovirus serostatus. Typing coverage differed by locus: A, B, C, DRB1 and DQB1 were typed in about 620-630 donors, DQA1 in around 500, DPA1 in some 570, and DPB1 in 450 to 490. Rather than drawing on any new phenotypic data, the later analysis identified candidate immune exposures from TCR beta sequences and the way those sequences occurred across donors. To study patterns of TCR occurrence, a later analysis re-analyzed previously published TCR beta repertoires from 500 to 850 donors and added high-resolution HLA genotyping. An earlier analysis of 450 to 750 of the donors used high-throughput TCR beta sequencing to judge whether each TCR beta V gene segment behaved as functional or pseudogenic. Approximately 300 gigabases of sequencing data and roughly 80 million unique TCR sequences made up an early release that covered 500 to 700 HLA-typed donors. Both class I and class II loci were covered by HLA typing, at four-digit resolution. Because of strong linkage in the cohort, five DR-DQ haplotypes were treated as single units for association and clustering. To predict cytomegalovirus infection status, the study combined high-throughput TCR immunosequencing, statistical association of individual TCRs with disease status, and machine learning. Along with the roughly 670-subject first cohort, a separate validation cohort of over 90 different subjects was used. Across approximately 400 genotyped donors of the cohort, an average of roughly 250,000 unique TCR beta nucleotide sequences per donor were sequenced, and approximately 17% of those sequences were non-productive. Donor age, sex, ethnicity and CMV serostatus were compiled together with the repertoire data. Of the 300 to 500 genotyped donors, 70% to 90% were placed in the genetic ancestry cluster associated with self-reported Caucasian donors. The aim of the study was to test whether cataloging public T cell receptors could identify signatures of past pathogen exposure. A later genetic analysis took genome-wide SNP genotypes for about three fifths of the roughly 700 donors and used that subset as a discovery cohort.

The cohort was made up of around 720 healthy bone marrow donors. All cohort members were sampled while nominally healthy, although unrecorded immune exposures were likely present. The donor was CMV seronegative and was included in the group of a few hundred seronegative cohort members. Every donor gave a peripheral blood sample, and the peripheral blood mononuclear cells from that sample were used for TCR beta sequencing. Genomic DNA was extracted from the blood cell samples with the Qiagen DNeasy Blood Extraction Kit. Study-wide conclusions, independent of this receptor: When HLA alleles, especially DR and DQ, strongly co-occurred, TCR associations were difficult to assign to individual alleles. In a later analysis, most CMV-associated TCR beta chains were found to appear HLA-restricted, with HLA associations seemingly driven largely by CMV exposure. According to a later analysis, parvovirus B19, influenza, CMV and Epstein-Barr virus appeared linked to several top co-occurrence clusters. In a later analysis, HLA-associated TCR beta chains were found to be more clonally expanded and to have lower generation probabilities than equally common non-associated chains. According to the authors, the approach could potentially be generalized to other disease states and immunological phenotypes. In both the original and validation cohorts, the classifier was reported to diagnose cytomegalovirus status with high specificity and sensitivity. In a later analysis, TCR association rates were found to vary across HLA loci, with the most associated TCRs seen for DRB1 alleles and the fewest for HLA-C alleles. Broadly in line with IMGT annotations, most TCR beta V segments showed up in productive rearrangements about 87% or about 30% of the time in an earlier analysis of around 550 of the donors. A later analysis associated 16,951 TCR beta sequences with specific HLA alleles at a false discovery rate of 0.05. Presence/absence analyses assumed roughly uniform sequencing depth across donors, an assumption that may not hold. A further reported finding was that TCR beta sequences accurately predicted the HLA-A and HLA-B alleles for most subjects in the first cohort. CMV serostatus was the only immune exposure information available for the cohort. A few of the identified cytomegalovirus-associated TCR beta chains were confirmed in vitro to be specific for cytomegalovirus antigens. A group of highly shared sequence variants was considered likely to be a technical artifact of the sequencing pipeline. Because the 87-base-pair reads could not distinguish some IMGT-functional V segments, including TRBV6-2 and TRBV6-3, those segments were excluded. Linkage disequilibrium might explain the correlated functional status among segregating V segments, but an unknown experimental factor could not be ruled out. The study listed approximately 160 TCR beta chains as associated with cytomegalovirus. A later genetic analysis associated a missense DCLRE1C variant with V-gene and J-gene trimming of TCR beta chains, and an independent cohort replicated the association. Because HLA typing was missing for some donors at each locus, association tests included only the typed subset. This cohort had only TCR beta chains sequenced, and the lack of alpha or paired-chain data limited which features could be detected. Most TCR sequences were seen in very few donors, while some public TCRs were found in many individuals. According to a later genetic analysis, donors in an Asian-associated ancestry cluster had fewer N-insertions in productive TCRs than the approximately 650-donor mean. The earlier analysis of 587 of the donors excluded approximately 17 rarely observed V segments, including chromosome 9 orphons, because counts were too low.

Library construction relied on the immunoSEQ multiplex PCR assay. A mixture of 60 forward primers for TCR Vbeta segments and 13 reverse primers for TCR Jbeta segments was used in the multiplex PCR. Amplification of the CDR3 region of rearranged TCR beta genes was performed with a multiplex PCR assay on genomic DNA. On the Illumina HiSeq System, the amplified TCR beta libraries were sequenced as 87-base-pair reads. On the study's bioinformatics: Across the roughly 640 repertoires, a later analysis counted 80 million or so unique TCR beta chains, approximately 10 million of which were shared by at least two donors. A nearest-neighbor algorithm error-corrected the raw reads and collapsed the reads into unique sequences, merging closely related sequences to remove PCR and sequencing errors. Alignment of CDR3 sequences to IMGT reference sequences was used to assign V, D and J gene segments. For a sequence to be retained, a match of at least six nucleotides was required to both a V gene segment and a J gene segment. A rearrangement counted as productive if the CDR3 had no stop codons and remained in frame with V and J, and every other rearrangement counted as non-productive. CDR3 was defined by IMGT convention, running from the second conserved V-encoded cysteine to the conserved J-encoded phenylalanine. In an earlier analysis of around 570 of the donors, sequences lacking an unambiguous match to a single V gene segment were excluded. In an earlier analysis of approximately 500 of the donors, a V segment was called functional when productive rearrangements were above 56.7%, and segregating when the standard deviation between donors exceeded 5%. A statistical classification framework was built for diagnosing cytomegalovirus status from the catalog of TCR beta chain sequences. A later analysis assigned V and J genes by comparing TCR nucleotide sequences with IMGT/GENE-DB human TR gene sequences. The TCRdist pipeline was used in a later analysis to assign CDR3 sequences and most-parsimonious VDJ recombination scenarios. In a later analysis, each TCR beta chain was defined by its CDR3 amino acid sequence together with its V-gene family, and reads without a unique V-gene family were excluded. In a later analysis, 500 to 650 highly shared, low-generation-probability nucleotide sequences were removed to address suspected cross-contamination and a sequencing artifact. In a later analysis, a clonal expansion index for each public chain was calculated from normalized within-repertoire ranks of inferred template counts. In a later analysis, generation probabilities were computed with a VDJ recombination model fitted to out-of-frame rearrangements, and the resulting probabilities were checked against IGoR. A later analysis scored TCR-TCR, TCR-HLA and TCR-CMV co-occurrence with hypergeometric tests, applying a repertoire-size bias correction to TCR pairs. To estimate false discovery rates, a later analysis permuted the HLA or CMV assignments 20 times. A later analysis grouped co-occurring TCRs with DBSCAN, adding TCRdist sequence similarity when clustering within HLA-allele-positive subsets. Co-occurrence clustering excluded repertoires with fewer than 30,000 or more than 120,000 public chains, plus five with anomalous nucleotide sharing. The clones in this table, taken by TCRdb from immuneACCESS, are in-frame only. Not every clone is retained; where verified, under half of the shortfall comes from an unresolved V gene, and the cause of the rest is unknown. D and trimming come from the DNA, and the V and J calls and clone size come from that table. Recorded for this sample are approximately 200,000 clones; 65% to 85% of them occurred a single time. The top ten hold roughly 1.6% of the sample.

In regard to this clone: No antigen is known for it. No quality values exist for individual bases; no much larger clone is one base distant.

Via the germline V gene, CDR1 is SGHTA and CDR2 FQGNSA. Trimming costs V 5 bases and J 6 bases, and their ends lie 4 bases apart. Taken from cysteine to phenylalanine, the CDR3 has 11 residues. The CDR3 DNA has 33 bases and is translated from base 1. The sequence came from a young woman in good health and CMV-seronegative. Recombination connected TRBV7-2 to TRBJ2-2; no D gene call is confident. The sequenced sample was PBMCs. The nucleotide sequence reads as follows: TGTGCCAGCAGCCTCTCCGGGGAGCTGTTTTTT. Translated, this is CASSLSGELFF.